Reported below is one T cell receptor (beta chain). The CDR3 consists of 14 residues. With V trimmed by 8 bases and J by 6 bases, 9 bases remained unmatched. Per the germline V gene, CDR1 is ENHRY and CDR2 is SYGVKD. These data belong to a study of blood T cell repertoires in COVID-19. Assignments of participants to cohorts depended upon their own reported clinical history. Measured with immunoSEQ multiplex PCR; TCRdb has only the in-frame clones, and not every one. The sample lists approximately 220,000 clones; roughly 85% were seen once. V usage is TRBV10-3 and J usage is TRBJ2-1, with 8 positions matching TRBD2. The TCR sequence derives from a woman aged 40 to 55 with acute COVID-19. The sequencing input was PBMCs or T cells enriched from blood (not recorded which). CDR3 DNA: TGTGCCATCCGGGAAGCGGGAGAGGGCAATGAGCAGTTCTTC. The encoded protein is CAIREAGEGNEQFF.